This is a list of T cell receptor beta chains from one sample in a study of shared clonotypes between healthy human individuals. Sequenced by immunoSEQ multiplex PCR; TCRdb stores in-frame clones only, minus some. The table lists roughly 1 million clones, around 78% of them singletons. Material for sequencing was memory CD4+ T cells from PBMCs. The receptors here all came from a man aged 18 to 35 in good health. Some clones in this sample may be carry-over from other donors' samples. Both conserved end residues are part of each CDR3. The order of the fields is V gene, J gene, CDR3 protein.

V gene: TRBV11-2
J gene: TRBJ2-2
CDR3 protein: CASSRNAGANTGELFF

V gene: TRBV27
J gene: TRBJ2-2
CDR3 protein: CASSTQRRTGGGTGELFF

V gene: TRBV5-1
J gene: TRBJ2-1
CDR3 protein: CASSRGTSGMDEQFF

V gene: TRBV19
J gene: TRBJ1-5
CDR3 protein: CASSEGGRGSNQPQHF

V gene: TRBV11-2
J gene: TRBJ2-1
CDR3 protein: CASSLVLGRSYNEQFF

V gene: TRBV4-1
J gene: TRBJ1-1
CDR3 protein: CASSLTGTADTEAFF

V gene: TRBV10-3
J gene: TRBJ1-4
CDR3 protein: CAIREDGTDSEKLFF

V gene: TRBV5-1
J gene: TRBJ2-5
CDR3 protein: CASSLAVEETQYF

V gene: TRBV30
J gene: TRBJ2-3
CDR3 protein: CAWSDSKRLYTDTQYF

V gene: TRBV6-5
J gene: TRBJ1-5
CDR3 protein: CASSSPNQPQHF

V gene: TRBV27
J gene: TRBJ2-5
CDR3 protein: CASSAGLAGREETQYF

V gene: TRBV11-2
J gene: TRBJ1-4
CDR3 protein: CASSERTDEKLFF

V gene: TRBV28
J gene: TRBJ2-3
CDR3 protein: CASRQWGAGTDTQYF

V gene: TRBV7-2
J gene: TRBJ2-2
CDR3 protein: CASSLMRTVTGELFF